Described below is a single T cell receptor beta chain sequence and its context. This record belongs to a study of blood T cell repertoires in COVID-19. Study context: Donors in the United States, Italy and Spain gave samples during acute or convalescent COVID-19.

The V gene lost 2 bases and the J gene lost 6 bases, with 20 bases spanning the gap. Germline CDR1 is SGHNT and CDR2 is YYREEE (reference sequence). The CDR3 is 16 amino acids. In the original workflow: Amplified reference gene primers provided the basis for estimating nucleated cell counts. Sequencing was performed with immunoSEQ multiplex PCR; in TCRdb, only in-frame clones are kept and a portion is missing. V and J calls and clone size are copied from that table; D and trimming were computed from the DNA. The data show under 250,000 clones, about nine tenths seen once. The TCR comes from a man aged 50 or older with COVID-19, enrolled during active disease. Sequencing input: peripheral blood. This rearrangement joins TRBV5-4 to TRBJ1-2; maybe TRBD1 (5 bases). CDR3 region: CASSFPAGQGTNGYTF. DNA for the CDR3: TGTGCCAGCAGCTTTCCGGCGGGGCAGGGAACAAATGGCTACACCTTC.